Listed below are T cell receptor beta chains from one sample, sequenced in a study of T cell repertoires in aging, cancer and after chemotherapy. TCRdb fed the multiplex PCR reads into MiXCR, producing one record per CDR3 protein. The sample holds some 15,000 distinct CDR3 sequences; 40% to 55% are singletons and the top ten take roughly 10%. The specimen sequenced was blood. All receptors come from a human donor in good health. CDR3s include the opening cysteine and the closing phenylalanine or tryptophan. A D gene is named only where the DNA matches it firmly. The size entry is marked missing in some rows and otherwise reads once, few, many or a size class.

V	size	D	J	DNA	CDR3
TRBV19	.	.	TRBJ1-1	TGTGCCAGTAGTATTGCAGGCACTGAAGCTTTCTTT	CASSIAGTEAFF
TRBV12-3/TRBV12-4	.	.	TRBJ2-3	TGTGCCAGCACCCTAGGGAACCCGGCGGCTAGGACCCATACGCAGTATTTT	CASTLGNPAARTHTQYF
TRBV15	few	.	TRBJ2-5	TGTGCCACCAGCAGAGCGGGGACTGGTAAAGAGACCCAGTACTTC	CATSRAGTGKETQYF
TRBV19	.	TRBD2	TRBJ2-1	TGTGCCAGGCTAAGCGGGAGAGAGCAGTTCTTC	CARLSGREQFF
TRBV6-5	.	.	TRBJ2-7	TGTGCCAGCACCTTACTCGGTTCTAAGGGAGGCGAGCAGTACTTC	CASTLLGSKGGEQYF
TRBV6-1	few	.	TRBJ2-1	TGTGCCAGCAGTGTAACTCGCTACTACAATGAGCAGTTCTTC	CASSVTRYYNEQFF
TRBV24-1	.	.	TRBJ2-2	TGTGCCACCAGGCAGGGGACCGACACCGGGGAGCTGTTTTTT	CATRQGTDTGELFF
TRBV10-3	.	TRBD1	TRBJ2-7	TGTGCCATCAGTGAGGGACAGGGGAAATACGAGCAGTACTTC	CAISEGQGKYEQYF
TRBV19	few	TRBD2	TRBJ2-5	TGTGCCAGTAGTATAAGGGCGGGAGCAGAGACCCAGTACTTC	CASSIRAGAETQYF
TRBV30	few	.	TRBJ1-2	TGTGCCTGGAGTCGTTGGGGGGCGTATGGCTACACCTTC	CAWSRWGAYGYTF
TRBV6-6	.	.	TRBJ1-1	TGTGCCAGCAGTTATTCCCAGGGCCCTGAAGCTTTCTTT	CASSYSQGPEAFF
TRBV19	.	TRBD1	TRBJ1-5	TGTGCCAGTAGTAAGGGGGCCGTAAATCAGCCCCAGCATTTT	CASSKGAVNQPQHF
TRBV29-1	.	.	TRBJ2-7	TGCAGCGTTGAGGGGTTGTTAGTCCCCGACGAGCAGTACTTC	CSVEGLLVPDEQYF
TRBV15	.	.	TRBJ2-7	TGTGCCACCGGGCGTTTCTTTGGCGAGCAGTACTTC	CATGRFFGEQYF
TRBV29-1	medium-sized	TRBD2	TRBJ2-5	TGCAGCGTCCCACGCGGGACTAGCGGGAGTGGAGAGACCCAGTACTTC	CSVPRGTSGSGETQYF
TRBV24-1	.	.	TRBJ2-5	TGTGCCACCAGGGAGACAGGTTCAGAGACCCAGTACTTC	CATRETGSETQYF
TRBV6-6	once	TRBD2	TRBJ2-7	TGTGCCGGCGGGACTAGCGGGAAGCAGTACTTC	CAGGTSGKQYF
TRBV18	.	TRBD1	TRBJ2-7	TGTGCCAGCTCACCTGGGACAGGGGGCGACGAGCAGTACTTC	CASSPGTGGDEQYF
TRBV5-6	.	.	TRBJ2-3	TGTGCCAGCAGTCAGAAGTATACAGATACGCAGTATTTT	CASSQKYTDTQYF
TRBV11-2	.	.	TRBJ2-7	TGTGCCAGCAGCTTAGGCAGGGTCGAGTACTTC	CASSLGRVEYF
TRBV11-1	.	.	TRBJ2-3	TGTGCCAGCAGGTCCGGTCGCGCGACAGATACGCAGTATTTT	CASRSGRATDTQYF
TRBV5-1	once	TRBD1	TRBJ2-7	TGCGCCAGCAGTCGGGGACAGGGAACCTACGAGCAGTACTTC	CASSRGQGTYEQYF